In this sample, the clone carrying this T cell receptor (beta chain) turned up a few times. Its antigen remains unidentified. In TCRdb, the 5' RACE reads were re-called with MiXCR into one record per CDR3 protein. There are tens of thousands of distinct CDR3 sequences in the sample; more than 9% occur only once, and 5.5% to 7.5% lies in the top ten. V shed 3 bases, J shed 9 bases, and the junction held 3 bases outside the gene matches. This CDR3 region has 14 residues. The germline V gene encodes CDR1 MNHEY and CDR2 SMNVEV (reference sequence). These data belong to a study of early T cells in non-severe SARS-CoV-2 infection. Overall study context: Whole-blood bulk RNA, unsorted, was sequenced, and chains were unpaired. Study findings and constraints: The VDJdb matching leaned toward anti-spike CD8 responses and overlooked private and CD4 specificities.

The origin of this receptor is an adult who was a healthcare worker with PCR-confirmed SARS-CoV-2 infection or an uninfected control (not recorded which). This rearrangement joins TRBV27 to TRBJ1-6; 9 nucleotides line up with TRBD1. Sequenced sample: whole blood. CDR3 in amino acids: CASSLRGQGSPLHF. The CDR3 DNA is TGTGCCAGCAGTTTGCGGGGACAGGGTTCACCCCTCCACTTT.